This TCR beta chain was recovered during a study of molecular identifiers for immune sequencing clone quantification. V shed 2 bases and J 4 bases; nucleotides not matched to a gene: 9. Germline values: CDR1 SGDLS, CDR2 YYNGEE. The CDR3 contains 17 residues. In preparing bulk TCR libraries, previously described methods and listed TCR primers were used. A single record per CDR3 protein comes from TCRdb applying MiXCR to the PCR reads. The data show approximately 550,000 distinct CDR3 sequences, about a fifth seen once. When naive CD8 T cells were sorted, they were gated as CD8+CD4-CCR7+CD45RA+. The genes are TRBV9 and TRBJ2-2, with 9 bases lining up with TRBD1. The TCR sequence derives from a human donor in good health. Some libraries in this study had Jurkat cell RNA spiked in. The sample taken for sequencing was naive CD8+ T cells from blood, with Jurkat cell RNA spiked in. Subset indicated: FACS-sorted CD8+CD4-CCR7+CD45RA+ naive T cells. The CDR3 loop is CASSVSMMGQGTGELFF. The CDR3 coding sequence is TGTGCCAGCAGCGTTTCAATGATGGGACAGGGCACCGGGGAGCTGTTTTTT.